This T cell receptor (beta chain) stems from a study of blood T cell repertoires in COVID-19. Study at large: PBMCs, B-cell-depleted T cells, or T cells provided the cDNA or gDNA that made up the material.

Germline V gene lookup returns CDR1 KGHSH and CDR2 LQKENI. Trimming at V came to 5 bases and at J to 7 bases, leaving 5 bases not matched to a gene. CDR3 length: 13 residues. In the original processing: Estimated nucleated cell counts came from reference gene primer amplification. TCRdb's table, derived via immunoSEQ multiplex PCR, lists solely in-frame clones and lacks some. V, J and clone size derive from that table, while D and trimming were established from the DNA sequence. Altogether 70,000 to 80,000 clones are present, over 70% being singletons, with the ten largest covering 12%. The clonotype was recovered from a human donor in a cohort sampled during active COVID-19. Sequenced sample: peripheral blood. The genes are TRBV18 and TRBJ2-1, with 7 bases fitting TRBD1. DNA for the CDR3: TGTGCCAGCTCAAAAGACAGGGAAAATGAGCAGTTCTTC. Amino acid sequence: CASSKDRENEQFF.